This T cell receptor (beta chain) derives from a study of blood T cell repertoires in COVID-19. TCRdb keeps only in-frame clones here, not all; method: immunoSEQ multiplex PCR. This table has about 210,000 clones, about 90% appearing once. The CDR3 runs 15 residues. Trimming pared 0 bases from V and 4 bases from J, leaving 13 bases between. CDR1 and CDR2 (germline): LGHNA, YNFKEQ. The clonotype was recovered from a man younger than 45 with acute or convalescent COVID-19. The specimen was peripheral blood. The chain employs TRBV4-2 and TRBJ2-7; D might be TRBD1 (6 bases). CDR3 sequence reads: CASSQEVRQGYEQYF. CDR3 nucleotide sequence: TGTGCCAGCAGCCAAGAGGTTCGTCAGGGGTACGAGCAGTACTTC.